These T cell receptor beta chains were read from a single sample in a study of T-cell memory formation after mild COVID-19. TCRdb re-called the 5' RACE reads through MiXCR, storing one row per CDR3 protein. The sample includes 200,000 to 300,000 distinct CDR3 sequences, approximately 10% seen only once; the top ten take 22%. Sequencing used PBMCs or a T cell subset sorted from them (not recorded which). The receptors come from a man between 18 and 29 years old who had mild COVID-19 (a few samples of this study predate the infection). Cell type and time point are not known. Each CDR3 is given with its conserved first and last residue. A D gene is named only where the DNA matches it firmly. For some rows the clone size is stated as once, few or many, or as a class when expanded; others skip it.

clone_size,d_call,j_call,v_call,cdr3_aa,cdr3_nt
few,TRBD1,TRBJ1-1,TRBV15,CATGTDNTEAFF,TGTGCCACTGGGACAGACAACACTGAAGCTTTCTTT
few,TRBD2,TRBJ2-7,TRBV5-1,CASSFRGGSYEQYF,TGCGCCAGCAGCTTCCGGGGGGGATCCTACGAGCAGTACTTC
NA,TRBD2,TRBJ2-3,TRBV4-1,CASSQVSQRGSTDTQYF,TGCGCCAGCAGCCAAGTCTCTCAGCGGGGGAGCACAGATACGCAGTATTTT
NA,TRBD1,TRBJ2-2,TRBV12-3/TRBV12-4,CASSRPGQGIGELFF,TGTGCCAGCAGTCGTCCGGGACAGGGGATCGGGGAGCTGTTTTTT
NA,NA,TRBJ2-5,TRBV27,CASSLSSREVTQYF,TGTGCCAGCAGTTTATCGAGCAGGGAGGTGACCCAGTACTTC
NA,TRBD1,TRBJ1-1,TRBV9,CASTPGGGNTEAFF,TGTGCCAGCACCCCAGGGGGGGGCAACACTGAAGCTTTCTTT
few,NA,TRBJ1-1,TRBV27,CATTNLGKGNSTEAFF,TGTGCCACCACCAACCTAGGGAAGGGGAACAGCACTGAAGCTTTCTTT
few,NA,TRBJ1-1,TRBV6-5,CASLGRGNTEAFF,TGTGCCAGCCTGGGGAGGGGAAACACTGAAGCTTTCTTT
few,NA,TRBJ1-5,TRBV6-6,CGSSYSFGRVKEPQHF,TGTGGCAGCAGTTACTCGTTTGGGAGGGTGAAGGAGCCCCAGCATTTT
few,NA,TRBJ1-1,TRBV10-3,CAISARERDTEAFF,TGTGCCATCAGCGCCCGAGAGAGGGACACTGAAGCTTTCTTT
many,TRBD1,TRBJ2-2,TRBV20-1,CSARIPGQESTGELFF,TGCAGTGCTAGGATACCGGGACAGGAATCCACCGGGGAGCTGTTTTTT
NA,NA,TRBJ1-6,TRBV7-6,CASSLSTGRGSPLHF,TGTGCCAGCAGCTTATCTACGGGTAGGGGTTCACCCCTCCACTTT
NA,TRBD2,TRBJ2-3,TRBV6-4,CASSDASGGATDTQYF,TGTGCCAGCAGTGACGCTAGCGGGGGGGCAACAGATACGCAGTATTTT
many,NA,TRBJ2-7,TRBV4-1,CASSQDREPYEQYF,TGCGCCAGCAGCCAAGACAGGGAGCCCTACGAGCAGTACTTC
NA,NA,TRBJ2-1,TRBV28,CASSSQGGQQFF,TGTGCCAGCAGTTCTCAGGGGGGCCAGCAGTTCTTC
NA,NA,TRBJ1-5,TRBV28,CASRGGRASNQPQHF,TGTGCCAGCAGGGGAGGCAGGGCTAGCAATCAGCCCCAGCATTTT
NA,TRBD2,TRBJ2-3,TRBV3-1,CASSPRGRGGPYTQYF,TGTGCCAGCAGCCCCCGTGGGCGGGGGGGCCCCTATACGCAGTATTTT
few,NA,TRBJ2-3,TRBV4-1,CASSQAPLRRDTQYF,TGCGCCAGCAGCCAAGCTCCCCTTAGGAGAGATACGCAGTATTTT
few,NA,TRBJ2-1,TRBV28,CASSFRFEQFF,TGTGCCAGCAGTTTCAGGTTTGAGCAGTTCTTC
NA,NA,TRBJ1-1,TRBV5-5,CASSLRQYRIPEAFF,TGTGCCAGCAGCTTGAGGCAGTATCGTATTCCTGAAGCTTTCTTT
many,NA,TRBJ2-4,TRBV6-5,CASSYWVGDIQYF,TGTGCCAGCAGTTACTGGGTAGGGGACATTCAGTACTTC
few,TRBD1,TRBJ1-2,TRBV6-5,CASSYSRQGGGYTF,TGTGCCAGCAGTTATTCAAGACAGGGCGGAGGCTACACCTTC
NA,NA,TRBJ2-2,TRBV18,CASSPSDRNTGELFF,TGTGCCAGCTCACCCTCCGACAGGAACACCGGGGAGCTGTTTTTT
many,TRBD1,TRBJ1-2,TRBV5-1,CASSARQGRSGYTF,TGCGCCAGCAGCGCCCGACAGGGGAGATCTGGCTACACCTTC
few,TRBD2,TRBJ2-5,TRBV12-3/TRBV12-4,CASSLMGTSVETQYF,TGTGCCAGCAGTTTAATGGGGACTAGCGTGGAGACCCAGTACTTC
few,NA,TRBJ1-2,TRBV4-3,CASSQGKSPNYGYTF,TGCGCCAGCAGCCAAGGGAAGAGCCCTAACTATGGCTACACCTTC
NA,TRBD1,TRBJ2-1,TRBV20-1,CRGTGIENSYNEQFF,TGCAGGGGGACAGGGATCGAAAACTCCTACAATGAGCAGTTCTTC
NA,NA,TRBJ2-6,TRBV21-1,CAIFADTLSGANVLTF,TGTGCCATCTTCGCGGACACGCTATCTGGGGCCAACGTCCTGACTTTC
many,NA,TRBJ2-7,TRBV27,CASSRAGTYYEQYF,TGTGCCAGCAGTCGTGCCGGGACCTACTACGAGCAGTACTTC
few,NA,TRBJ2-1,TRBV6-5,CASNYGRGSYNEQFF,TGTGCCAGCAACTACGGGCGGGGCTCCTACAATGAGCAGTTCTTC
few,TRBD1,TRBJ1-1,TRBV18,CASSPPGQGAYTEAFF,TGTGCCAGCTCACCACCGGGACAGGGGGCGTACACTGAAGCTTTCTTT
NA,TRBD1,TRBJ1-6,TRBV5-3,CARSPDRANSPLHF,TGTGCCAGAAGCCCGGACAGGGCTAATTCACCCCTCCACTTT
many,NA,TRBJ2-6,TRBV20-1,CSASMSRVYGANVLTF,TGCAGTGCTAGCATGTCCAGGGTATATGGGGCCAACGTCCTGACTTTC
many,TRBD1,TRBJ2-7,TRBV7-2,CASSRQGTYEQYF,TGTGCCAGCAGCCGACAGGGGACCTACGAGCAGTACTTC
many,TRBD2,TRBJ2-1,TRBV7-6,CASSLGWLAGAPFF,TGTGCCAGCAGCTTAGGTTGGCTAGCGGGGGCCCCGTTCTTC
many,NA,TRBJ2-1,TRBV12-3/TRBV12-4,CASSLALGASDNEQFF,TGTGCCAGCAGTTTAGCGCTGGGGGCCTCAGACAATGAGCAGTTCTTC
few,NA,TRBJ1-1,TRBV6-6,CASRGATPWAFF,TGTGCCAGCAGGGGCGCGACCCCCTGGGCTTTCTTT
few,NA,TRBJ1-1,TRBV7-9,CASSLVLWGTEAFF,TGTGCCAGCAGCTTAGTTTTGTGGGGCACTGAAGCTTTCTTT
NA,NA,TRBJ2-1,TRBV4-3,CASSQTSPNEQFF,TGCGCCAGCAGCCAGACTAGTCCAAATGAGCAGTTCTTC
few,TRBD1,TRBJ1-1,TRBV7-2,CASSADRGLSAEAFF,TGTGCCAGCAGCGCGGACAGGGGCCTTAGCGCTGAAGCTTTCTTT
NA,NA,TRBJ1-5,TRBV20-1,CSASAWEIGSNQPQHF,TGCAGTGCTAGTGCCTGGGAGATAGGGAGCAATCAGCCCCAGCATTTT
many,TRBD2,TRBJ2-2,TRBV5-1,CASSLSRGGHTGELFF,TGCGCCAGCAGCTTGTCTCGCGGGGGGCACACCGGGGAGCTGTTTTTT
many,TRBD1,TRBJ2-1,TRBV12-3/TRBV12-4,CASSLDGTGISDEQFF,TGTGCCAGCAGTTTAGACGGGACAGGTATTTCCGATGAGCAGTTCTTC